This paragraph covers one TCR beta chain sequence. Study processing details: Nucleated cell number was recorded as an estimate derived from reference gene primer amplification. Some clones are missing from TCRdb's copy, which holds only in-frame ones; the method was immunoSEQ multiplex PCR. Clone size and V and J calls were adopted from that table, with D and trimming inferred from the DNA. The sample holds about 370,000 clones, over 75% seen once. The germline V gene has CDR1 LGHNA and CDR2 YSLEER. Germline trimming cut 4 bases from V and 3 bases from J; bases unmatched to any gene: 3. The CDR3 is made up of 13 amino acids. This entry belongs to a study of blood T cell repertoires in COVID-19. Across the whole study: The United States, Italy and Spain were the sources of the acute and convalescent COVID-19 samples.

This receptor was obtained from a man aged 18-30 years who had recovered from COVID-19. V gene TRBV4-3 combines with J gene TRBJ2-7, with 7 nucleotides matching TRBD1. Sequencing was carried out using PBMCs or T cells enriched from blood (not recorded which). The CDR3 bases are TGCGCCAGCAGCCGAGGACAGGACTACGAGCAGTACTTC. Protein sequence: CASSRGQDYEQYF.